A single sample gave rise to the 19 T cell receptor beta chains below, sequenced in a study of technical replicates of blood from a few donors. Sequencing was performed with immunoSEQ multiplex PCR; in TCRdb, only in-frame clones are kept and a portion is missing. The profile shows about 89,000 clones, approximately 94% of them singletons. Sequencing was done on a sample of T cells isolated from PBMCs. These receptors came from a human donor in good health.

The chain carries TRBV7-8 and TRBJ2-1; 12 positions agree with TRBD1. V shed 4 bases, J shed 4 bases, and the junction held 5 bases outside the gene matches. The germline V gene has CDR1 SGHVS and CDR2 FQNEAQ. The length of the CDR3 is 16 residues. CDR3 DNA sequence: TGTGCCAGCAGCTCGGGGACAGGGGGCGCGTACAATGAGCAGTTCTTC. It codes for CASSSGTGGAYNEQFF.

The chain employs TRBV6-1 and TRBJ1-5; D is undetermined. Germline V gene lookup returns CDR1 MNHNS and CDR2 SASEGT. Between the trimmed V and J ends, which lost 2 bases and 4 bases, there was a span of 9 bases. The CDR3 length is 14 residues. CDR3 DNA sequence: TGTGCCAGCAGTGAAAATCCGGGGAATCAGCCCCAGCATTTT. Amino acids: CASSENPGNQPQHF.

The rearrangement links TRBV9 to TRBJ2-1; D is uncertain. V was clipped by 4 bases and J by 6 bases, with 5 bases between them. The CDR3 loop spans 11 amino acids. CDR1 and CDR2 from the germline V gene are SGDLS and YYNGEE. The CDR3 nucleotides read TGTGCCAGCAGCTTCCTCAATGAGCAGTTCTTC. As protein: CASSFLNEQFF.

The V call is TRBV7-9, the J call TRBJ1-3; D may be TRBD1 (6 bases). CDR3 length: 14 residues. V lost 6 bases and J lost 6, with 15 bases in between. CDR1 is SEHNR, CDR2 FQNEAQ, per germline (reference sequence). CDR3 residues: CASSRDILLNTIYF. The CDR3 DNA reads TGTGCCAGCAGTCGGGACATTCTTCTAAACACCATATATTTT. Combining the CDR3 with reference TRBV7-9 and TRBJ1-3 gives the whole variable domain DTGVSQNPRHKITKRGQNVTFRCDPISEHNRLYWYRQTLGQGPEFLTYFQNEAQLEKSRLLSDRFSAERPKGSFSTLEIQRTEQGDSAMYLCASSRDILLNTIYFGEGSWLTVV.

The chain combines TRBV5-1 with TRBJ2-7, with 7 bases aligning to TRBD1. J was trimmed by 3 bases and V by 4 bases; bases with no gene match: 7. This CDR3 contains 14 residues. Germline CDR1 SGHRS, CDR2 YFSETQ. CDR3 DNA: TGCGCCAGCAGCCCCAGACAGGGTTACTACGAGCAGTACTTC. Its protein is CASSPRQGYYEQYF.

In this sample, this clone turned up once. The V gene is TRBV11-3, the J gene TRBJ2-2; a weak D match, TRBD1 (5 bases). The CDR3 runs 16 residues. V shed 1 base and J shed 0 bases, with 9 bases lying between them. Germline CDR1 and CDR2: SGHNT and YENEEA. The CDR3 loop is CASSLVDRPNTGELFF. The CDR3 nucleotides read TGTGCCAGCAGCTTAGTAGACAGACCGAACACCGGGGAGCTGTTTTTT.

The CDR3 coding sequence is TGTGCCAGCAGTTTTCGAGGTGTGGTGAGCTCCTACAATGAGCAGTTCTTC. It yields the protein CASSFRGVVSSYNEQFF. The genes are TRBV27 and TRBJ2-1; D is uncertain. V was trimmed by 3 bases and J by 0 bases, leaving 15 bases between them. Germline-derived CDR1 and CDR2 are MNHEY and SMNVEV (reference sequence). This CDR3 comprises 17 residues.

This clone was counted a single time. The chain couples TRBV4-2 to TRBJ2-1; 9 positions match TRBD2. CDR1 and CDR2 from the germline V gene are LGHNA and YNFKEQ. There are 15 residues in the CDR3. V lost 7 bases, J lost 4 bases, and 8 bases stayed unmatched. This CDR3 reads CASTPRGGNYNEQFF. CDR3 in DNA: TGTGCCAGCACGCCGCGGGGGGGAAATTACAATGAGCAGTTCTTC.

The chain uses TRBV9 and TRBJ2-5; 7 nucleotides match TRBD2. The CDR3 contains 14 residues. V lost 3 bases, J lost 4 bases, and 6 bases stayed unmatched. Germline-derived CDR1 and CDR2 are SGDLS and YYNGEE. CDR3 sequence reads: CASSATGGRETQYF. CDR3 sequence (DNA): TGTGCCAGCAGCGCCACGGGGGGAAGAGAGACCCAGTACTTC. Supplemented by reference TRBV9 and TRBJ2-5, the full variable domain reads DSGVTQTPKHLITATGQRVTLRCSPRSGDLSVYWYQQSLDQGLQFLIQYYNGEERAKGNILERFSAQQFPDLHSELNLSSLELGDSALYFCASSATGGRETQYFGPGTRLLVL.

The chain uses TRBV5-1 and TRBJ1-4; 8 bases are shared with TRBD1. Germline lookup yields CDR1 SGHRS and CDR2 YFSETQ. CDR3 size: 15 residues. Trimming cost V 0 bases and J 4 bases; bases outside gene matches: 2. The CDR3 is CASSLDGQGNEKLFF. The CDR3 DNA reads as TGCGCCAGCAGCTTGGATGGACAGGGTAATGAAAAACTGTTTTTT.

J is TRBJ2-5 and V is TRBV30; 8 nucleotides match TRBD2. The CDR3 has 19 amino acids. The J segment lost 4 bases and the V segment lost 0 bases, leaving 19 bases of the junction unmatched. Germline V gene lookup returns CDR1 GTSNPN and CDR2 SVGIG (reference sequence). CDR3 in amino acids: CAWSVWRGAVQRVGETQYF. The CDR3 DNA sequence: TGTGCCTGGAGTGTATGGCGGGGGGCCGTTCAAAGGGTTGGAGAGACCCAGTACTTC.

This clone was recorded once. This rearrangement joins TRBV27 to TRBJ1-5, with a weak D call TRBD1 (6 bases). There are 13 residues in the CDR3. Germline CDR1 is MNHEY and CDR2 is SMNVEV (reference sequence). Between the trimmed V and J ends, which lost 2 bases and 4 bases, there was a span of 6 bases. The CDR3 region is CASSLQGNQPQHF. CDR3 coding DNA: TGTGCCAGCAGTTTACAGGGGAATCAGCCCCAGCATTTT.

This clone has more than one count but fewer than ten. The gene calls are TRBV7-9 and TRBJ1-1; 8 bases are a match to TRBD1. Trimming at V came to 5 bases and at J to 3 bases, leaving 11 bases not matched to a gene. Looked up from germline, CDR1 is SEHNR and CDR2 is FQNEAQ (reference sequence). CDR3 size: 16 residues. DNA for the CDR3: TGTGCCAGCAGCCCCACGACAGGGGATGGGGACACTGAAGCTTTCTTT. It is translated as CASSPTTGDGDTEAFF.

V usage is TRBV5-6 and J usage is TRBJ2-3; 8 bases are a match to TRBD1. V was clipped by 4 bases and J by 1 base; unmatched bases: 17. The CDR3 loop spans 19 amino acids. Germline V gives CDR1 SGHDT, CDR2 YYEEEE. This chain's CDR3 is CASSLDIIGQGEGTDTQYF. The CDR3 DNA follows: TGTGCCAGCAGCCTTGACATAATAGGACAGGGAGAAGGCACAGATACGCAGTATTTT.

CDR3 DNA: TGTGCCAGCAGGAACACCGGGACAGGGATTTCCTACGAGCAGTACTTC. It encodes CASRNTGTGISYEQYF. The chain couples TRBV11-3 to TRBJ2-7; 9 bases match TRBD1. Trimming removed 6 bases from V and 1 base from J; junction bases left unmatched: 10. The CDR3 has 16 residues. Germline V gene lookup returns CDR1 SGHNT and CDR2 YENEEA.

This sequence joins TRBV6-6 and TRBJ2-3, with TRBD1 identical over 7 bases. Looked up from germline, CDR1 is MNHNY and CDR2 is SVGAGI (reference sequence). V was pared by 6 bases and J by 2 bases, with 8 bases of the junction left unmatched. CDR3 size: 15 residues. The CDR3 protein is CASRPGTDLTDTQYF. In DNA, the CDR3 is TGTGCCAGCAGACCCGGGACAGATCTCACAGATACGCAGTATTTT.

The genes are TRBV19 and TRBJ1-2; D gene unclear. Trimming cost V 4 bases and J 6 bases, with 21 bases left between them. This CDR3 spans 16 amino acids. Looked up from germline, CDR1 is LNHDA and CDR2 is SQIVND (reference sequence). The DNA for the CDR3 is TGTGCCAGTAGTACGAAGCGGCCCCCCCCCACCAATGGCTACACCTTC. Translation: CASSTKRPPPTNGYTF.

Details on this clone: Additional DNA sequences in this sample encode the identical CDR3. The V gene is TRBV5-1, the J gene TRBJ2-7; perhaps TRBD1 as D (6 bases). This CDR3 spans 14 amino acids. From germline, CDR1 is SGHRS and CDR2 YFSETQ. Trimming pared 3 bases from V and 7 bases from J, leaving 17 bases between. The CDR3 DNA reads as TGCGCCAGCAGCTGGACCGGGACAAGCTATGAGCAGTACTTC. As protein: CASSWTGTSYEQYF. Full variable domain (rest looked up from reference TRBV5-1 and TRBJ2-7): KAGVTQTPRYLIKTRGQQVTLSCSPISGHRSVSWYQQTPGQGLQFLFEYFSETQRNKGNFPGRFSGRQFSNSRSEMNVSTLELGDSALYLCASSWTGTSYEQYFGPGTRLTVT.

This chain joins TRBV7-9 and TRBJ2-4; no definite D call. The CDR3 consists of 13 residues. Trimming shortened V by 3 bases and J by 1 base, and 4 bases separated the two germline ends. In germline, CDR1 is SEHNR, CDR2 FQNEAQ (reference sequence). CDR3 sequence reads: CASSFTAKNIQYF. CDR3 DNA: TGTGCCAGCAGCTTTACTGCCAAAAACATTCAGTACTTC.